The 26 T cell receptor beta chains given below trace back to one sample, sequenced in a study of T cell responses to AZD1222 COVID-19 vaccine. The repertoire was sequenced with immunoSEQ multiplex PCR; TCRdb's copy has only in-frame clones and lacks some. The table records 150,000 or so clones, 89% of them present only once. The input for sequencing was peripheral blood, taken on day 0 of AZD1222 vaccination. These receptors all stem from an adult in good health.

This rearrangement joins TRBV2 to TRBJ2-7; no definite D call. V was clipped by 6 bases and J by 1 base, with 4 bases between them. Germline CDR1 SNHLY, CDR2 FYNNEI. The CDR3 is 11 residues long. Here the CDR3 reads CASRRSYEQYF. DNA of the CDR3: TGTGCCAGCAGGCGGTCCTACGAGCAGTACTTC. The entire variable domain, with the rest obtained from reference TRBV2 and TRBJ2-7, is as follows: EPEVTQTPSHQVTQMGQEVILRCVPISNHLYFYWYRQILGQKVEFLVSFYNNEISEKSEIFDDQFSVERPDGSNFTLKIRSTKLEDSAMYFCASRRSYEQYFGPGTRLTVT.

This clone appeared a few times. The DNA for the CDR3 is TGTGCCAGTAGCAGAGGGACTAGCGCGCAAGAGACCCAGTACTTC. It codes for CASSRGTSAQETQYF. The chain employs TRBV19 and TRBJ2-5; 10 nucleotides line up with TRBD2. The CDR3 is 15 residues long. CDR1 is LNHDA, CDR2 SQIVND, per germline (reference sequence). Trimming took 6 bases from V and 2 from J; bases not matched to a gene: 6.

The chain combines TRBV9 with TRBJ2-3, with D unclear. CDR1 and CDR2 (germline): SGDLS, YYNGEE. There are 16 residues in the CDR3. V gave up 3 bases and J gave up 0 bases, with 14 bases separating them. The CDR3 protein is CASSAIPRVSTDTQYF. CDR3 sequence (DNA): TGTGCCAGCAGCGCAATTCCCAGAGTCAGCACAGATACGCAGTATTTT.

This clone was detected only a few times. The chain has TRBV19 and TRBJ1-3, with TRBD1 as a possible D gene (6 bases). Germline V gene data show CDR1 as LNHDA and CDR2 as SQIVND (reference sequence). CDR3 size: 13 residues. The V end lost 7 bases, the J end lost 8 bases, and 15 bases lay between the germline ends. CDR3 in DNA: TGTGCCAGTATCAACTACAGGGATTACACCATATATTTT. Encoded protein: CASINYRDYTIYF. Drawing the rest from reference TRBV19 and TRBJ1-3, the complete variable domain is DGGITQSPKYLFRKEGQNVTLSCEQNLNHDAMYWYRQDPGQGLRLIYYSQIVNDFQKGDIAEGYSVSREKKESFPLTVTSAQKNPTAFYLCASINYRDYTIYFGEGSWLTVV.

V usage is TRBV18 and J usage is TRBJ1-4; the match to TRBD1 covers 7 bases. Losses at the gene ends were 5 bases for V and 10 bases for J; bases not matched to a gene: 13. This CDR3 is 15 amino acids long. The germline V gene encodes CDR1 KGHSH and CDR2 LQKENI. CDR3 bases: TGTGCCAGCTCAATCTCTGCAACAGGGGAGGGAAAACTGTTTTTT. It codes for CASSISATGEGKLFF.

The J gene is TRBJ1-1, the V gene TRBV7-9; 7 bases map to TRBD1. V was pared by 1 base and J by 5 bases, with 7 bases of the junction left unmatched. The length of the CDR3 is 15 residues. CDR1 is SEHNR and CDR2 is FQNEAQ in the germline V gene (reference sequence). In DNA form, the CDR3 reads TGTGCCAGCAGCTTAGATTTGGCAGGGGGGACTGAAGCTTTCTTT. It specifies CASSLDLAGGTEAFF.

The chain has TRBV2 and TRBJ1-5; 8 bases are shared with TRBD1. This CDR3 has 16 residues. CDR1 is SNHLY, CDR2 FYNNEI, per germline. Trimming took 6 bases from V and 0 from J; bases not matched to a gene: 7. CDR3 in amino acids: CASSRLTGVSNQPQHF. The CDR3 DNA sequence: TGTGCCAGCAGCCGATTGACAGGGGTTAGCAATCAGCCCCAGCATTTT.

The J gene is TRBJ2-3, the V gene TRBV28; TRBD1 might be the D (5 bases). This CDR3 spans 17 amino acids. V dropped 2 bases and J dropped 2 bases, with 17 bases sitting between them. Germline CDR1 and CDR2: MDHEN and SYDVKM. CDR3 bases: TGTGCCAGCAGTTTAGGGCCCCAGGGTGGGGTCACAGATACGCAGTATTTT. Its translation is CASSLGPQGGVTDTQYF.

The chain uses TRBV7-2 and TRBJ2-2; TRBD2 might be the D (5 bases). CDR1 SGHTA and CDR2 FQGNSA come from the germline V gene. This CDR3 spans 14 amino acids. Trimming cost V 5 bases and J 4 bases, with 11 bases left between them. The CDR3 DNA is TGTGCCAGCAGCCTTCTCACTAGCACCGGGGAGCTGTTTTTT. This translates into CASSLLTSTGELFF.

The chain carries TRBV6-2 or TRBV6-3 and TRBJ1-2; D is possibly TRBD1 (5 bases). V shed 6 bases and J shed 10 bases, with 15 bases lying between them. The CDR3 is 12 amino acids. Looked up from germline, CDR1 is MNHEY and CDR2 is SVGEGT. In nucleotides, the CDR3 is TGTGCCAGCAGCGGACCAGGGAGAGACTACACCTTC. It yields the protein CASSGPGRDYTF.

The CDR3 sequence: CASSLSYRRQFF. The CDR3 region has the DNA TGTGCCAGCAGTTTAAGCTACCGAAGGCAGTTCTTC. The V call is TRBV28, the J call TRBJ2-1; D not certain. The CDR3 is 12 amino acids. Germline CDR1 reads MDHEN; CDR2 reads SYDVKM. V gave up 2 bases and J gave up 12 bases, with 11 bases separating them.

This CDR3 reads CASSFPAGSHYEQYF. The DNA of the CDR3 is TGTGCCAGCAGCTTCCCCGCGGGGAGCCACTACGAGCAGTACTTC. The gene calls are TRBV5-6 and TRBJ2-7, with D maybe TRBD2 (6 bases). V was shortened by 2 bases and J by 3 bases, with 15 bases between the two germline ends. The CDR3 totals 15 residues. Germline CDR1 SGHDT, CDR2 YYEEEE.

The chain is built from TRBV2 and TRBJ2-2, with TRBD1 identical over 10 bases. Per germline, CDR1 SNHLY and CDR2 FYNNEI. This CDR3 has 15 residues. The V and J ends lost 5 bases and 6 bases, in that order; junction bases with no gene match: 6. The CDR3 bases are TGTGCCAGCAGTCTCCGACAGGGGGCGCCCGGGGAGCTGTTTTTT. Encoded protein: CASSLRQGAPGELFF.

The rearrangement joins TRBV10-3 to TRBJ2-7, with D perhaps matching TRBD2 (6 bases). V lost 6 bases and J 0 bases, leaving 15 bases between the germline ends. Per germline, CDR1 ENHRY and CDR2 SYGVKD. The CDR3 extends over 15 amino acids. The CDR3 DNA is TGTGCCATCAGACGCGATAGCGGTAGCTCCTACGAGCAGTACTTC. Protein sequence: CAIRRDSGSSYEQYF.

The chain is built from TRBV28 and TRBJ2-6; 7 nucleotides agree with TRBD1. The V segment lost 5 bases and the J segment 2 bases; nucleotides outside the gene matches: 6. Germline CDR1 is MDHEN and CDR2 is SYDVKM. This CDR3 spans 16 amino acids. The CDR3 nucleotides are TGTGCCAGCAGTACGTACAGGGGCCCTGGGGCCAACGTCCTGACTTTC. Protein sequence: CASSTYRGPGANVLTF.

The genes are TRBV28 and TRBJ2-5; possible D gene TRBD1, 6 bases. V lost 8 bases and J lost 5, with 18 bases in between. The CDR3 length is 14 residues. Germline V gives CDR1 MDHEN, CDR2 SYDVKM. The CDR3 reads CASRDRTALETQYF. In nucleotides, the CDR3 is TGTGCCAGCCGCGACAGGACAGCCCTGGAGACCCAGTACTTC. The full variable domain, in which reference TRBV28 and TRBJ2-5 provide the parts outside the CDR3, is DVKVTQSSRYLVKRTGEKVFLECVQDMDHENMFWYRQDPGLGLRLIYFSYDVKMKEKGDIPEGYSVSREKKERFSLILESASTNQTSMYLCASRDRTALETQYFGPGTRLLVL.

CDR3 amino acids: CASSLRGHYDPSYEQYF. For the CDR3, the DNA is TGTGCCAGCAGTTTGCGGGGACACTACGACCCATCCTACGAGCAGTACTTC. The genes are TRBV28 and TRBJ2-7; tentatively, D is TRBD1 or TRBD2 (6 bases each). CDR3 length equals 17 residues. The V and J ends lost 3 bases and 1 base respectively, with 19 bases between them. Per germline, CDR1 MDHEN and CDR2 SYDVKM.

The V and J genes are TRBV11-2 and TRBJ1-2, with 9 bases that match TRBD1. CDR1 and CDR2 (germline): SGHAT, FQNNGV. This CDR3 is built from 17 residues. The V gene end was trimmed by 4 bases and the J gene end by 4 bases; junction bases not matched to a gene: 13. As DNA, the CDR3 is TGTGCCAGCAGCTATTACAGGGGGCCCTTACGCCTCTATGGCTACACCTTC. Translation gives CASSYYRGPLRLYGYTF. The entire variable domain, with the rest obtained from reference TRBV11-2 and TRBJ1-2, is as follows: EAGVAQSPRYKIIEKRQSVAFWCNPISGHATLYWYQQILGQGPKLLIQFQNNGVVDDSQLPKDRFSAERLKGVDSTLKIQPAKLEDSAVYLCASSYYRGPLRLYGYTFGSGTRLTVV.

The chain carries TRBV14 and TRBJ2-1; 7 positions match TRBD1. With 3 bases clipped from V and 4 bases from J, the junction kept 6 bases outside the gene matches. The CDR3 extends over 15 amino acids. Germline CDR1 is SGHDN and CDR2 is FVKESK. The CDR3 nucleotides are TGTGCCAGCAGCCAGCCCCCGGGACAGTACAATGAGCAGTTCTTC. Protein: CASSQPPGQYNEQFF. The complete variable domain, with remaining parts taken from reference TRBV14 and TRBJ2-1, reads EAGVTQFPSHSVIEKGQTVTLRCDPISGHDNLYWYRRVMGKEIKFLLHFVKESKQDESGMPNNRFLAERTGGTYSTLKVQPAELEDSGVYFCASSQPPGQYNEQFFGPGTRLTVL.

This chain links TRBV28 with TRBJ1-6; D unresolved. This CDR3 contains 13 residues. Germline CDR1 is MDHEN and CDR2 is SYDVKM. V lost 3 bases to trimming and J lost 9 bases, with 9 bases between them. The CDR3 bases are TGTGCCAGCAGTTTTGAGGGCCCTTCACCCCTCCACTTT. Protein product: CASSFEGPSPLHF.

The CDR3 DNA reads as TGTGCCAGCAGTAGGGACTTCGCTAGCACAGATACGCAGTATTTT. It yields the protein CASSRDFASTDTQYF. The chain joins TRBV27 to TRBJ2-3, with D perhaps matching TRBD2 (6 bases). Between the trimmed V and J ends, which lost 5 bases and 0 bases, there was a span of 12 bases. The V gene's germline CDR1 is MNHEY and CDR2 SMNVEV (reference sequence). This CDR3 contains 15 residues.

Comment on this clone: Other nucleotide sequences in the sample specify the same CDR3. The CDR3 DNA follows: TGTGCCAGCAGCGGGACCGCGTATGGCTACACCTTC. It codes for CASSGTAYGYTF. The chain links TRBV12-3 or TRBV12-4 to TRBJ1-2, with D maybe TRBD1 (5 bases). Trimming pared 6 bases from V and 5 bases from J, leaving 10 bases between. The CDR3 is 12 residues long.

V is TRBV2 and J is TRBJ1-2; perhaps TRBD1 as D (5 bases). Trimming took off 3 bases at V and 7 bases at J, with 12 bases between the two ends. CDR3 length: 13 amino acids. Germline loops: CDR1 SNHLY, CDR2 FYNNEI. The chain's CDR3 is CASSDSGVGGYTF. DNA of the CDR3: TGTGCCAGCAGTGATTCGGGGGTCGGTGGCTACACCTTC.

The V and J genes are TRBV2 and TRBJ2-1, with 11 positions matching TRBD2. The V segment lost 2 bases and the J segment 9 bases; nucleotides outside the gene matches: 6. The length of the CDR3 is 15 residues. Germline CDR1 and CDR2: SNHLY and FYNNEI. CDR3 protein: CASSEILAGVSEQFF. In DNA, the CDR3 is TGTGCCAGCAGTGAAATACTAGCGGGAGTCAGTGAGCAGTTCTTC.

This clone was seen once. This sequence joins TRBV4-2 and TRBJ1-2; weak D call: TRBD1 (6 bases). This CDR3 spans 14 amino acids. V was clipped by 5 bases and J by 8 bases, with 18 bases between them. Germline-derived CDR1 and CDR2 are LGHNA and YNFKEQ. The CDR3 DNA sequence: TGTGCCAGCAGCTTTCCGGCGGGGGCGCAAGGCTACACCTTC. It translates to CASSFPAGAQGYTF.

The chain joins TRBV28 to TRBJ1-3, with TRBD1 identical over 7 bases. CDR3 length equals 13 residues. J gave up 4 bases and V 6 bases, and 3 bases lay outside the gene matches. Germline CDR1 reads MDHEN; CDR2 reads SYDVKM. DNA of the CDR3: TGTGCCAGCAGCCCGGGACAGGGAAACACCATATATTTT. This translates into CASSPGQGNTIYF. Full variable domain (remainder filled in from reference TRBV28 and TRBJ1-3): DVKVTQSSRYLVKRTGEKVFLECVQDMDHENMFWYRQDPGLGLRLIYFSYDVKMKEKGDIPEGYSVSREKKERFSLILESASTNQTSMYLCASSPGQGNTIYFGEGSWLTVV.